This TCR beta chain was profiled in a study of T cells in Graves' hyperthyroidism and ophthalmopathy (dated by TCRdb to the late 2010s). Broadly, across the study: Peripheral blood was collected at initial diagnosis, before any treatment. A discovery cohort of about 100 patients, fewer than 50 with Graves' ophthalmopathy and over 55 with stable Graves' hyperthyroidism, was used to find distinguishing TCR V-J signatures. An independent validation cohort of under 20 hyperthyroidism patients and approximately 16 patients who later progressed to ophthalmopathy tested prospective prediction of ophthalmopathy. For training and testing, the roughly 100 patients in the discovery cohort were randomly divided in a 7:3 ratio. The study also compared thyroid tissue and blood T-cell repertoires from over 5 Graves' hyperthyroidism patients. After blood sampling, hyperthyroidism patients were treated with methimazole at a starting dose of 30 mg daily, and ophthalmopathy patients were treated with high-dose intravenous methylprednisolone. The paper reports TCR Vbeta CDR3 sequencing of over 130 peripheral blood samples: over 40 ophthalmopathy, fewer than 85 hyperthyroidism and approximately 17 progressor patients.

The CDR3 holds 13 amino acids from the cysteine to the phenylalanine. The sequence is cut down to CDR3 DNA, 39 bases in frame from base 1. CDR1 and CDR2 (DFQATT, SNEGSKA) derive from the germline V gene (reference sequence). The V end loses 6 bases and the J end loses 2 bases, and a stretch of 14 bases separates them. Study-wide findings and limitations: Sample size was not statistically predetermined, and investigators were not blinded to group allocation. In validation, progression to ophthalmopathy was predicted by the model with more than 65% sensitivity and about 72% specificity, a median of roughly 6 months before onset. A 13 V-J signature model separated ophthalmopathy from stable hyperthyroidism, with nearly 90% sensitivity and approximately 81% specificity in cross-validation and 80%/75% in testing. Most expanded thyroid clonotypes (frequency above 0.001) were also found in blood, which suggests that blood repertoires may mirror thyroid immune responses.

The TCR beta CDR3 regions were amplified from the RNA transcripts. For the first round of RT-PCR on the TCR CDR3, the HTBI primer set was used together with the Qiagen OneStep RT-PCR kit. The libraries were constructed in a second round of multiplex PCR and then size-selected and purified. The libraries were sequenced on an Illumina HiSeq2000 using paired-end 100 bp reads. Processing in the source paper ran as follows. SOAPnuke was used to process the raw data, throwing out any read that contained adapters or uncalled bases, had a mean Phred below 15, or lacked an exact constant-primer or identifier match. High-quality paired reads were merged with COPE v1.2.5, and unique nucleotide sequences were defined as clonotypes. MiTCR v1.1 was used to align clonotypes to the IMGT TRBV, TRBD and TRBJ reference segments. The analysis included only V-J combinations with a frequency above 0.0001, which together covered more than 99% of the repertoires. The TCS score was defined as the ratio of F50 (clonal expansion) to E x V (chaos), calculated using BLOSUM62-based TCRdist between CDR3 peptides within each V-J. Welch's t-statistics and random forest reduced around 550 V-J features to 13, which were used in a naive Bayes classifier (R e1071). The Morisita-Horn index was used to measure how similar the thyroid and blood repertoires were. TCRdb applied fastp at Q25 and MiXCR to the public reads, then kept only in-frame beta chains. Rows merge per CDR3 protein into single entries with the most common DNA and genes. The authors' filters were not applied to this entry. This sample lists about 840,000 distinct CDR3 sequences; around 39% were detected once. About 8.9% of the sample is taken by the ten largest.

A patient counted as having stable Graves' hyperthyroidism if no progression to ophthalmopathy occurred over 18 months of follow-up. Hyperthyroidism patients were newly diagnosed, with disease duration under 2 months, and aged 18 to 65 years. The study excluded patients with uncontrolled infections, other autoimmune diseases, pregnancy or lactation. Clinical symptoms, serum thyroxine and TRAb, thyroid ultrasound, and orbital computed tomography formed the basis for the diagnoses. PBMCs were isolated from about 10 ml of fresh peripheral blood by Ficoll-Paque density gradient centrifugation. Total RNA was extracted using Trizol reagent, and RNA quality was assessed on an Agilent 2100 Bioanalyzer. This clonotype was detected a few times. It has no known antigen specificity. No base qualities exist here, and no much larger clone lies one base off it.

Sequenced sample: blood. The clonotype comes from a man aged 18 to 30 with Graves' hyperthyroidism. Recombination connected TRBV20-1 to TRBJ2-7; matching of 5 bases hints at TRBD2 as the D gene. In nucleotides, the sequence is TGCAGTGCAACTACTAGTAATCCCTACGAGCAGTACTTC. This translates into CSATTSNPYEQYF.